This is a list of T cell receptor beta chains from one sample in a study of shared clonotypes between healthy human individuals. The method was immunoSEQ multiplex PCR; TCRdb's version includes in-frame clones alone and lacks a portion of them. The data show roughly 810,000 clones, approximately 97% seen once. The sample taken for sequencing was naive CD8+ T cells sorted from blood. The source of these receptors is a man aged 25 to 45 in good health. The CDR3 runs from the conserved cysteine through the conserved F or W. D genes are given only for firm matches. Part of the rows lack a size; the others show once, few, many or a class for expanded clones.

V	D	size	length	J	DNA	CDR3
TRBV7-6	.	.	15	TRBJ2-7	TGTGCCAGCAGCTCCTTAGCGGAAGGACCCTACGAGCAGTACTTC	CASSSLAEGPYEQYF
TRBV15	.	.	14	TRBJ1-1	TGTGCCACCAGCCCGAGCGGGGGAAACACTGAAGCTTTCTTT	CATSPSGGNTEAFF
TRBV5-1	TRBD2	.	15	TRBJ2-1	TGCGCCAGCAGCTCCGGGACTAGCGGGAGCCATGAGCAGTTCTTC	CASSSGTSGSHEQFF
TRBV27	.	.	15	TRBJ1-2	TGTGCCAGCAGTTTCACCGGGACGAGCATCTATGGCTACACCTTC	CASSFTGTSIYGYTF
TRBV7-9	TRBD2	.	14	TRBJ2-5	TGTGCCAGCAGCATGGGACTAGGGATGGAGACCCAGTACTTC	CASSMGLGMETQYF
TRBV6-5	.	.	14	TRBJ2-7	TGTGCCAGCAGTTACGGAGGGGTAGCCTACGAGCAGTACTTC	CASSYGGVAYEQYF
TRBV6-6	TRBD1	.	16	TRBJ2-7	TGTGCCAGCAGTTACTCCCCACAGGGGGTCGATGGCGAGCAGTACTTC	CASSYSPQGVDGEQYF
TRBV6-5	.	.	14	TRBJ2-3	TGTGCCAGCAGTTACGAAGGGTTTACAGATACGCAGTATTTT	CASSYEGFTDTQYF
TRBV7-9	TRBD1	once	15	TRBJ2-7	TGTGCCAGCAGCCCGGACAGGGCTTTTTCCTACGAGCAGTACTTC	CASSPDRAFSYEQYF
TRBV11-2	.	.	13	TRBJ2-2	TGTGCCAGCAGCCCCACGCCCACCCGGGAGCTGTTTTTT	CASSPTPTRELFF
TRBV30	.	.	16	TRBJ2-1	TGTGCCTGGAGTGACCAGAGGATCACGGTATTCGGTGAGCAGTTCTTC	CAWSDQRITVFGEQFF
TRBV25-1	TRBD1	.	13	TRBJ2-7	TGTGCCAGCACAGGACAGGTTAACTACGAGCAGTACTTC	CASTGQVNYEQYF
TRBV11-2	TRBD2	.	17	TRBJ2-1	TGTGCCAGCAGCTTAGGGACTAGCGGGAGGGGCTACAATGAGCAGTTCTTC	CASSLGTSGRGYNEQFF
TRBV27	.	.	14	TRBJ2-1	TGTGCCAGCAGTGCAGGGAGATCCTACAATGAGCAGTTCTTC	CASSAGRSYNEQFF
TRBV7-2	.	.	15	TRBJ1-1	TGTGCCAGCAGCGAGCCCAGGGGACGGATCACTGAAGCTTTCTTT	CASSEPRGRITEAFF
TRBV10-3	.	once	13	TRBJ1-1	TGTGCCATCAGCGAGCAGGCGTTGACTGAAGCTTTCTTT	CAISEQALTEAFF
TRBV27	TRBD2	.	14	TRBJ2-1	TGTGCCAGCAGCCGTGGACTAGCGGGAGGCGAGCAGTTCTTC	CASSRGLAGGEQFF
TRBV19	.	.	13	TRBJ2-7	TGTGCCAGTAGTCCGGGACTTCCCTACGAGCAGTACTTC	CASSPGLPYEQYF
TRBV16	TRBD1	few	15	TRBJ2-5	TGTGCCAGCAGCGGTTCCCCCAGGGGGCAAGAGACCCAGTACTTC	CASSGSPRGQETQYF
TRBV7-9	.	.	13	TRBJ2-5	TGTGCCAGCCGTGTCCTTTCCCAAGAGACCCAGTACTTC	CASRVLSQETQYF
TRBV7-8	.	.	14	TRBJ2-5	TGTGCCAGCAGCGGGACAACGGTGGCGGAGACCCAGTACTTC	CASSGTTVAETQYF
TRBV12-2	.	.	17	TRBJ2-2	TGTGCAAGTCGCCCTCGCCTGCTAAACTTGAACACCGGGGAGCTGTTTTTT	CASRPRLLNLNTGELFF
TRBV5-8	.	.	17	TRBJ1-3	TGTGCCAGCAGCTTTCCTCCCGACCGAAGCTCTGGAAACACCATATATTTT	CASSFPPDRSSGNTIYF
TRBV27	TRBD1	.	15	TRBJ2-7	TGTGCCAGCAGTTTGGCCGGGACAGGCCATTACGAGCAGTACTTC	CASSLAGTGHYEQYF
TRBV5-1	TRBD2	.	19	TRBJ2-1	TGCGCCAGCAGCTTGGCCGTGGGACTAGCGGGACCCTCCTACAATGAGCAGTTCTTC	CASSLAVGLAGPSYNEQFF
TRBV6-1	.	.	17	TRBJ1-5	TGTGCCAGCAGTGATCGGCCACTGGGGGCTGGCAATCAGCCCCAGCATTTT	CASSDRPLGAGNQPQHF
TRBV18	.	.	16	TRBJ2-1	TGTGCCAGCTCACCGTCTGCTATTAACTCCTACAATGAGCAGTTCTTC	CASSPSAINSYNEQFF
TRBV2	TRBD1	once	16	TRBJ2-5	TGTGCCAGCAGTGAAGGCCCGGGACAGCTTTCGGAGACCCAGTACTTC	CASSEGPGQLSETQYF
TRBV5-5	TRBD2	.	16	TRBJ2-1	TGTGCCAGCAGCCCGTGGACTAGCGGGAGTCAAAATGAGCAGTTCTTC	CASSPWTSGSQNEQFF
TRBV9	.	.	14	TRBJ2-3	TGTGCCAGCAGCTCGACAGGTGGCATGGATACGCAGTATTTT	CASSSTGGMDTQYF
TRBV4-3	.	.	17	TRBJ2-1	TGCGCCAGCAGCCAAGATCTCGCGGGCAATTCCTACAATGAGCAGTTCTTC	CASSQDLAGNSYNEQFF
TRBV6-1	.	.	15	TRBJ2-7	TGTGCCAGCAGCCACAACAGGGTCTTGGCCTACGAGCAGTACTTC	CASSHNRVLAYEQYF
TRBV4-1	TRBD2	.	19	TRBJ2-3	TGCGCCAGCACAGGTCCGGATGAAACTAGCGGGAGGGCCGCGGATACGCAGTATTTT	CASTGPDETSGRAADTQYF
TRBV10-1	.	.	15	TRBJ1-1	TGCGCCAGCAGTGAGAGGGAGGGCGGGCCAACTGAAGCTTTCTTT	CASSEREGGPTEAFF
TRBV11-2	.	.	12	TRBJ2-1	TGTGCCAGCAGCTTAGTCTGGGATGAGCAGTTCTTC	CASSLVWDEQFF